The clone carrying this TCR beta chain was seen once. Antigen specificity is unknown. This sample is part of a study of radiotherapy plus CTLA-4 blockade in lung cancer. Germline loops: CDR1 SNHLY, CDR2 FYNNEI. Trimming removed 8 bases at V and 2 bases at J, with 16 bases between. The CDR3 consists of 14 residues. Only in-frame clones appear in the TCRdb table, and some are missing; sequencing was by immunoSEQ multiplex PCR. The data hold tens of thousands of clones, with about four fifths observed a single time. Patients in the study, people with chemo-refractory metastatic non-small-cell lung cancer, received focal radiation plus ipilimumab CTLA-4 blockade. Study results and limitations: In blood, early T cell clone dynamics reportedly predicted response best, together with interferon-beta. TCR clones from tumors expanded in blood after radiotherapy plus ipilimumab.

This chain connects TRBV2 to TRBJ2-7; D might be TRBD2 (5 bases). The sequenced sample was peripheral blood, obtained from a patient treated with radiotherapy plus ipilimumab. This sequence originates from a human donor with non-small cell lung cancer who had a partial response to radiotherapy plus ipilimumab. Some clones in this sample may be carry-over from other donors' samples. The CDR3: CASEGFLLAYEQYF. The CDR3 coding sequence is TGTGCCAGCGAGGGATTCCTCTTAGCCTACGAGCAGTACTTC.